This T cell receptor beta chain was obtained from a study of breast tumors, draining lymph nodes, adjacent tissues. Findings and caveats of the study: Tumors had less TCR diversity than lymph nodes, more than nontumor tissue. Tumor and nontumor repertoires were significantly more similar in luminal-like than in basal-like breast cancer.

A word on this clonotype: Its antigen is not known.

TCRdb analysed the multiplex PCR reads with MiXCR anew, one entry per CDR3 protein. Altogether approximately 200,000 distinct CDR3 sequences are present, around 29% being singletons, with the ten largest covering 4.3%. Germline V lookup: CDR1 SGHTA, CDR2 FQGTGA. The CDR3 is 13 residues long. Trimming pared 3 bases from V and 9 bases from J, leaving 14 bases between. Axillary draining lymph nodes of breast cancer patients supplied the node samples. This sequence joins TRBV7-3 and TRBJ2-5; D remains ambiguous. The sequence derives from a female donor with breast cancer. Some clones in this sample may be carry-over from other donors' samples. The sequencing input was axillary lymph node tissue. The CDR3 bases are TGTGCCAGCAGCTTTCGCAGCAATCAGCCCCAGTACTTC. Protein: CASSFRSNQPQYF. The complete variable domain, with remaining parts taken from reference TRBV7-3 and TRBJ2-5, reads GAGVSQTPSNKVTEKGKYVELRCDPISGHTALYWYRQSLGQGPEFLIYFQGTGAADDSGLPNDRFFAVRPEGSVSTLKIQRTERGDSAVYLCASSFRSNQPQYFGPGTRLLVL.